The 20 T cell receptor beta chains below were found in one sample sequenced in a study of cytomegalovirus exposure and HLA in healthy donors. PCR used 60 Vbeta primers and 13 Jbeta primers. Some clones are missing from TCRdb's copy, which holds only in-frame ones; the method was immunoSEQ multiplex PCR. The table shows more than 90,000 clones, with around 80% occurring only once. Material for sequencing was PBMCs. These TCRs come from a man younger than 40 in good health and CMV-seropositive.

The chain carries TRBV6-1 and TRBJ1-2, with a possible D match to TRBD1 (5 bases). The CDR3 covers 15 residues. V dropped 1 base and J dropped 1 base, with 10 bases sitting between them. CDR1 is MNHNS, CDR2 SASEGT, per germline. The CDR3 DNA reads as TGTGCCAGCAGTGAAGAGTTGACAGTTAACTATGGCTACACCTTC. Protein: CASSEELTVNYGYTF.

This chain connects TRBV27 to TRBJ2-7, with a possible D match to TRBD1 (6 bases). CDR3 length: 14 amino acids. The germline V gene encodes CDR1 MNHEY and CDR2 SMNVEV (reference sequence). Trimming removed 2 bases from V and 4 bases from J, with 12 bases in between. The CDR3 DNA reads TGTGCCAGCAGTTTACAGGGGTCGTCGTACGAGCAGTACTTC. Translating gives CASSLQGSSYEQYF.

The chain is built from TRBV13 and TRBJ2-3; D is undetermined. The CDR3 spans 16 residues. CDR1 is PRHDT and CDR2 is FYEKMQ in the germline V gene (reference sequence). Between the trimmed V and J ends, which lost 5 bases and 6 bases, there was a span of 21 bases. The CDR3 DNA follows: TGTGCCAGCAGCCCTTTAAGAAGCGTCGTGAGGGATACGCAGTATTTT. As protein: CASSPLRSVVRDTQYF.

The rearrangement links TRBV23-1 to TRBJ2-5; maybe TRBD2 (7 bases). TRBV23-1 is placed among ORFs of uncertain function. The CDR3 is 15 amino acids. Trimming stripped 7 bases from V and 4 bases from J, with 19 bases between. As DNA, the CDR3 is TGCGCCAGCACCATCAAGGCGGGGGCCAGAGAGACCCAGTACTTC. This sequence encodes CASTIKAGARETQYF.

The rearrangement links TRBV5-6 to TRBJ2-7, with 8 nucleotides matching TRBD1. Germline V CDR1 and CDR2: SGHDT, YYEEEE. The CDR3 is made up of 14 amino acids. Trimming at V came to 2 bases and at J to 4 bases, leaving 5 bases not matched to a gene. CDR3 bases: TGTGCCAGCAGCTTCCCGGGACAGGTATACGAGCAGTACTTC. Translation gives CASSFPGQVYEQYF.

This chain connects TRBV27 to TRBJ2-1, with 9 bases that match TRBD1. Germline values: CDR1 MNHEY, CDR2 SMNVEV (reference sequence). Trimming took 6 bases from V and 2 from J; bases not matched to a gene: 8. The CDR3 extends over 16 amino acids. The CDR3 loop is CASSPRDRVTYNEQFF. CDR3 sequence (DNA): TGTGCCAGCAGCCCCAGGGACAGGGTAACCTACAATGAGCAGTTCTTC.

This clone showed up many times. This sequence joins TRBV5-1 and TRBJ1-1; weak D call: TRBD1 (6 bases). This CDR3 is built from 18 residues. The V gene lost 4 bases and the J gene lost 0 bases, with 22 bases spanning the gap. From germline, CDR1 is SGHRS and CDR2 YFSETQ. The CDR3: CASSMGPRGGDLNTEAFF. CDR3 nucleotide sequence: TGCGCCAGCAGCATGGGGCCCAGGGGAGGGGATTTGAACACTGAAGCTTTCTTT.

The chain joins TRBV19 to TRBJ1-1; TRBD1 is a possible D gene (5 bases). The V gene lost 5 bases and the J gene lost 0 bases, with 16 bases spanning the gap. The CDR3 extends over 16 amino acids. Germline values: CDR1 LNHDA, CDR2 SQIVND (reference sequence). CDR3 sequence: CASSPGGEGMNTEAFF. DNA for the CDR3: TGTGCCAGTAGTCCGGGGGGGGAAGGTATGAACACTGAAGCTTTCTTT.

This clone came up once. The rearrangement uses TRBV11-2 and TRBJ2-5; 8 bases are a match to TRBD2. The CDR3 spans 16 residues. The germline V gene encodes CDR1 SGHAT and CDR2 FQNNGV. The ends lost 1 base at V and 5 bases at J; junction bases unmatched: 9. The CDR3 sequence: CASSLVVVGGEETQYF. The CDR3 DNA reads TGTGCCAGCAGCTTAGTCGTCGTCGGGGGGGAGGAGACCCAGTACTTC.

V and J are TRBV4-1 and TRBJ1-4, with TRBD1 as a possible D gene (6 bases). The CDR3 contains 15 residues. CDR1 is MGHRA and CDR2 is YSYEKL in the germline V gene. With 0 bases removed from V and 7 bases from J, the gap between germline ends came to 12 bases. In DNA, the CDR3 is TGCGCCAGCAGCCAAGAAAAACAGGGTAGTGAAAAACTGTTTTTT. It is translated as CASSQEKQGSEKLFF.

The chain recombines TRBV27 with TRBJ1-6; D ambiguous. There are 13 residues in the CDR3. The V gene's germline CDR1 is MNHEY and CDR2 SMNVEV (reference sequence). V dropped 11 bases and J dropped 1 base, with 9 bases sitting between them. This chain's CDR3 is CASRGSYNSPLHF. DNA for the CDR3: TGTGCCTCACGAGGATCCTATAATTCACCCCTCCACTTT.

This clone was detected only once. The chain combines TRBV20-1 with TRBJ1-2; D is unresolved. CDR1 and CDR2 from the germline V gene are DFQATT and SNEGSKA (reference sequence). This CDR3 comprises 11 residues. V was shortened by 0 bases and J by 11 bases, with 10 bases between the two germline ends. The CDR3 nucleotides are TGCAGTGCTAGAGAGCCAGGTGCATACACCTTC. Translated, it gives CSAREPGAYTF.

The J gene is TRBJ2-1, the V gene TRBV6-4, with 11 positions matching TRBD2. The junction had 7 bases not matched to a gene; V was cut back by 5 bases and J by 7 bases. The CDR3 is made up of 15 amino acids. The germline CDR1 and CDR2 sequences are MRHNA and SNTAGT. DNA for the CDR3: TGTGCCAGCAGTAAATCGACTAGCGGGGCGAATGAGCAGTTCTTC. As protein: CASSKSTSGANEQFF.

The V and J genes are TRBV5-1 and TRBJ1-2; no clear D gene. Between the trimmed V and J ends, which lost 0 bases and 5 bases, there was a span of 14 bases. The germline CDR1 and CDR2 sequences are SGHRS and YFSETQ. This CDR3 contains 15 residues. Here the CDR3 reads CASSLGARLDYGYTF. CDR3 in DNA: TGCGCCAGCAGCTTGGGGGCAAGATTGGATTATGGCTACACCTTC. The full variable domain, completed using reference TRBV5-1 and TRBJ1-2, is KAGVTQTPRYLIKTRGQQVTLSCSPISGHRSVSWYQQTPGQGLQFLFEYFSETQRNKGNFPGRFSGRQFSNSRSEMNVSTLELGDSALYLCASSLGARLDYGYTFGSGTRLTVV.

The sample holds a few counts of this clone. J is TRBJ1-2 and V is TRBV4-1; D call uncertain. Trimming left V 0 bases short and J 3 bases short, with 11 bases between. This CDR3 is 15 amino acids long. Germline CDR1 and CDR2: MGHRA and YSYEKL. Here the CDR3 reads CASSQDTRVHYGYTF. In nucleotides, the CDR3 is TGCGCCAGCAGCCAAGATACTAGGGTACACTATGGCTACACCTTC.

V gene TRBV6-1 combines with J gene TRBJ2-7; TRBD1 aligns across 9 bases. V trimming: 4 bases; J trimming: 5 bases; junction bases outside the gene matches: 6. CDR3 length: 14 amino acids. The V gene's germline CDR1 is MNHNS and CDR2 SASEGT. The CDR3 coding sequence is TGTGCCAGCAGTGGCGGACAGGGGAGGAACGAGCAGTACTTC. Its translation is CASSGGQGRNEQYF.

The genes are TRBV4-1 and TRBJ1-1; 12 bases align to TRBD1. Unmatched junction bases numbered 3, after V lost 3 bases and J lost 4 bases. There are 15 residues in the CDR3. Germline V CDR1 and CDR2: MGHRA, YSYEKL. The chain's CDR3 is CASSQGQGAITEAFF. The CDR3 bases are TGCGCCAGCAGCCAGGGACAGGGGGCGATCACTGAAGCTTTCTTT.

CDR3 DNA: TGCGCCAGCAAGTTGGGACAGGGCATTGGCACTGAAGCTTTCTTT. Encoded protein: CASKLGQGIGTEAFF. The chain joins TRBV5-1 to TRBJ1-1; 9 bases agree with TRBD1. From germline, CDR1 is SGHRS and CDR2 YFSETQ. The length of the CDR3 is 15 residues. V gave up 6 bases and J gave up 4 bases; unmatched junction bases: 10.

The gene calls are TRBV11-2 and TRBJ2-5; 7 bases line up with TRBD1. This CDR3 has 16 amino acids. V shed 5 bases and J 5 bases; nucleotides not matched to a gene: 14. Germline V gene sequence: CDR1 SGHAT, CDR2 FQNNGV. DNA for the CDR3: TGTGCCAGCAGCCAGGGACAGATAATGGGCGAGGAGACCCAGTACTTC. Translation gives CASSQGQIMGEETQYF.

Comment on this clone: An end of the junction does not agree with germline; a read error may underlie this. The chain has TRBV5-4 and TRBJ1-2, with D possibly TRBD1 on 5 matching bases. Germline V CDR1 and CDR2: SGHNT, YYREEE (reference sequence). The CDR3 is 14 amino acids. DNA for the CDR3: TGTGCCAGCAGCTTGGGCAGGGATTGGCATGGCTACCCCTTC. Translated, it gives CASSLGRDWHGYPF.